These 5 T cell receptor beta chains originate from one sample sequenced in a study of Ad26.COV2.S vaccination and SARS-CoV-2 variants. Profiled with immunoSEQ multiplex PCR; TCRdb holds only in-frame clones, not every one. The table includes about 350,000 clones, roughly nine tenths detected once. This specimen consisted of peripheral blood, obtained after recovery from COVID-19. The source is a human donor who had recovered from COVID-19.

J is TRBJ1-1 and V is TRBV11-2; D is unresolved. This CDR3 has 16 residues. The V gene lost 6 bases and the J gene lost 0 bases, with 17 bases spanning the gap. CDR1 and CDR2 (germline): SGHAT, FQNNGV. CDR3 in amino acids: CASRTTRGPMNTEAFF. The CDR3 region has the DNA TGTGCCAGCAGGACCACAAGAGGTCCCATGAACACTGAAGCTTTCTTT. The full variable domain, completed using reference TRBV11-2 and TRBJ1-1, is EAGVAQSPRYKIIEKRQSVAFWCNPISGHATLYWYQQILGQGPKLLIQFQNNGVVDDSQLPKDRFSAERLKGVDSTLKIQPAKLEDSAVYLCASRTTRGPMNTEAFFGQGTRLTVV.

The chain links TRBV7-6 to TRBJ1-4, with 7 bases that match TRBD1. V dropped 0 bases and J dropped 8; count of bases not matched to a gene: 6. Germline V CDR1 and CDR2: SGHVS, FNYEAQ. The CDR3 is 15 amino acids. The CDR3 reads CASSLARDSREKLFF. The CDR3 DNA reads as TGTGCCAGCAGCTTAGCGCGGGACAGCCGGGAAAAACTGTTTTTT.

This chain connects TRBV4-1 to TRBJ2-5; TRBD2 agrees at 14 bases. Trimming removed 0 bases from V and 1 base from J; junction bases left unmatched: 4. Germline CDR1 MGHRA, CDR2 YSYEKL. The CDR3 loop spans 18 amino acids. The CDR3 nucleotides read TGCGCCAGCAGCCAAGATACAGGACTAGCGGGGGGCCAAGAGACCCAGTACTTC. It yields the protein CASSQDTGLAGGQETQYF.

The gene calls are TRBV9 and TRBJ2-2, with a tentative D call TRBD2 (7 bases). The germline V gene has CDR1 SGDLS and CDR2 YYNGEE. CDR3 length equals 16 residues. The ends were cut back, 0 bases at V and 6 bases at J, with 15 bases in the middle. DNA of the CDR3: TGTGCCAGCAGCGTAGATTTGGGGGGGCCCGCCGGGGAGCTGTTTTTT. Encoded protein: CASSVDLGGPAGELFF.

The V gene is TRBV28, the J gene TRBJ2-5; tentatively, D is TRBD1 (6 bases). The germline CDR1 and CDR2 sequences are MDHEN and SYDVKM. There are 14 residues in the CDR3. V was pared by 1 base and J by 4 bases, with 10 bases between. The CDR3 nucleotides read TGTGCCAGCAGTTTATCGGGGACAAGAGAGACCCAGTACTTC. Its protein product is CASSLSGTRETQYF.